A single sample is the source of the 8 T cell receptor beta chains below, sequenced in a study of cytomegalovirus exposure and HLA in healthy donors. Produced via immunoSEQ multiplex PCR; TCRdb's table is partial and in-frame only. The sample lists about 360,000 clones; about nine tenths were seen once. Sequenced input: PBMCs. The receptors were sampled from a woman in her late teens or twenties in good health and CMV-seronegative.

A single count supports this clone. The J gene is TRBJ2-3, the V gene TRBV25-1, with 10 bases matching TRBD1. Germline trimming cut 7 bases from V and 8 bases from J; bases unmatched to any gene: 6. The CDR3 is 13 residues long. Germline lookup yields CDR1 MGHDK and CDR2 SYGVNS. CDR3: CASKGQGLGTQYF. DNA of the CDR3: TGTGCCAGCAAGGGACAGGGGTTAGGTACGCAGTATTTT.

CDR3 amino acids: CASSPPVHTEAFF. The CDR3 region has the DNA TGTGCCAGCAGCCCACCGGTGCACACTGAAGCTTTCTTT. The rearrangement uses TRBV11-2 and TRBJ1-1; D not certain. Per the germline V gene, CDR1 is SGHAT and CDR2 is FQNNGV. This CDR3 region has 13 residues. Trimming shortened V by 5 bases and J by 3 bases, and 10 bases separated the two germline ends.

Here the CDR3 DNA reads TGCGCCAGCGGCAGGCTAGCGGGAGGGGAGGATACGCAGTATTTT. This encodes CASGRLAGGEDTQYF. The chain carries TRBV5-1 and TRBJ2-3, with TRBD2 identical over 12 bases. Germline V gene data show CDR1 as SGHRS and CDR2 as YFSETQ. This CDR3 has 15 residues. Trimming took 7 bases from V and 6 from J; bases not matched to a gene: 9.

The V call is TRBV28, the J call TRBJ1-4; no clear D gene. Germline V lookup: CDR1 MDHEN, CDR2 SYDVKM. The CDR3 totals 13 residues. The ends were cut back, 6 bases at V and 5 bases at J, with 10 bases in the middle. The CDR3 here is CASRTRSNEKLFF. The CDR3 nucleotides are TGTGCCAGCAGAACTAGGAGCAATGAAAAACTGTTTTTT.

The rearrangement uses TRBV4-1 and TRBJ2-1, with unresolved D. CDR1 is MGHRA, CDR2 YSYEKL, per germline. The CDR3 spans 13 residues. Trimming stripped 3 bases from V and 8 bases from J, with 11 bases between. CDR3 sequence (DNA): TGCGCCAGCAGCCACCGTGTGCCGGATGAGCAGTTCTTC. It codes for CASSHRVPDEQFF.

The CDR3 spells CASSLSGTHSYEQYF. The CDR3 nucleotides are TGTGCCAGCAGCCTAAGCGGGACCCACTCCTACGAGCAGTACTTC. The gene calls are TRBV7-9 and TRBJ2-7; 7 bases are a match to TRBD2. J was trimmed by 0 bases and V by 5 bases; bases with no gene match: 7. Germline V gives CDR1 SEHNR, CDR2 FQNEAQ (reference sequence). This CDR3 comprises 15 residues.

This clone appeared many times. This chain uses TRBV5-5 with TRBJ1-5, with 7 positions matching TRBD1. CDR3 length: 15 residues. Germline trimming cut 5 bases from V and 0 bases from J; bases unmatched to any gene: 5. CDR1 is SGHKS and CDR2 is YYEKEE in the germline V gene (reference sequence). CDR3 nucleotides: TGTGCCAGCAGTCGGGGACAGAATAGCAATCAGCCCCAGCATTTT. It encodes CASSRGQNSNQPQHF.

The chain combines TRBV5-4 with TRBJ2-1; 8 bases map to TRBD2. With 0 bases clipped from V and 10 bases from J, the junction kept 15 bases outside the gene matches. The V gene's germline CDR1 is SGHNT and CDR2 YYREEE (reference sequence). The CDR3 runs to 17 residues. The CDR3, as DNA: TGTGCCAGCAGCTTGGGTCCCCCGGGGACTAGTGGAGGAGAGCAGTTCTTC. The encoded protein is CASSLGPPGTSGGEQFF.